A single T cell receptor beta chain is shown here with its context. The record originates from a study of blood T cells in healthy people across ages. CDR3 length: 15 residues. The V end lost 6 bases, the J end lost 2 bases, and 13 bases lay between the germline ends. Germline V gene lookup returns CDR1 SNHLY and CDR2 FYNNEI. Sample-barcoded 5' priming and a J-beta primer mix drove a second PCR of roughly 6 to 12 cycles. MiXCR, applied by TCRdb to the 5' RACE reads, yields one record per CDR3 protein. The table lists hundreds of thousands of distinct CDR3 sequences, around 38% of them singletons. The rearrangement joins TRBV2 to TRBJ2-2, with unresolved D. The sequencing input was blood. This receptor was identified in a man older than 75 in good health. The chain's CDR3 is CASRATTRNTGELFF. The DNA for the CDR3 is TGTGCCAGCAGGGCTACGACGAGAAACACCGGGGAGCTGTTTTTT.